The entry below gives a single T cell receptor beta chain sequence along with its context. Residents of 24 US areas, aged about 18 to 89 years, made up the participants. Clinical histories supplied by participants themselves formed the basis of cohort assignment. Each recovered donor of Cohort 3 presented with two negative PCRs, clearance, or symptom resolution. This specimen belongs to a study of blood T cell repertoires in COVID-19. Study information: From T cells, B-cell-depleted T cells, or PBMCs came the material, which was cDNA or gDNA.

The table came from immunoSEQ multiplex PCR; TCRdb's copy has only in-frame clones and leaves some out. This table has over 250,000 clones, more than 75% appearing once. V was shortened by 0 bases and J by 2 bases, with 7 bases between the two germline ends. Per the germline V gene, CDR1 is SGHRS and CDR2 is YFSETQ. CDR3 size: 14 residues. This chain joins TRBV5-1 and TRBJ2-3; the D is unclear. Sequencing was carried out using PBMCs or T cells enriched from blood (not recorded which). This TCR was sampled from a woman aged 25 to 45 who had recovered from COVID-19. CDR3 DNA sequence: TGCGCCAGCAGCTTGGGGCCTTACACAGATACGCAGTATTTT. It is translated as CASSLGPYTDTQYF.